These 30 T cell receptor beta chains came from one sample sequenced in a study of blood T cell repertoires in COVID-19. The table came from immunoSEQ multiplex PCR; TCRdb's copy has only in-frame clones and leaves some out. This table has over 40,000 clones, 90% appearing once. Sequencing input: peripheral blood. The receptors were sampled from a woman older than 75 with acute or convalescent COVID-19.

The V gene is TRBV19, the J gene TRBJ1-2, with 10 positions matching TRBD1. The CDR3 is 14 residues long. The ends lost 5 bases at V and 8 bases at J; junction bases unmatched: 8. Germline lookup yields CDR1 LNHDA and CDR2 SQIVND (reference sequence). The CDR3 loop is CASSADRGLGGYTF. As DNA, the CDR3 is TGTGCCAGTAGTGCCGACAGGGGGCTAGGGGGCTACACCTTC.

Concerning this clone: An end of the junction differs from the germline gene, which may be a read error. This chain connects TRBV7-2 to TRBJ1-2; weak D call: TRBD1 (6 bases). Germline V gene lookup returns CDR1 SGHTA and CDR2 FQGNSA. The CDR3 is 14 residues long. The CDR3 sequence: CASSDRQDNFGYTF. The CDR3, as DNA: TGTGCCAGCAGCGACAGACAGGATAACTTTGGCTACACCTTC.

The genes are TRBV11-3 and TRBJ2-7; 10 nucleotides agree with TRBD1. Trimming cost V 7 bases and J 3 bases; bases outside gene matches: 12. Germline CDR1 is SGHNT and CDR2 is YENEEA. This CDR3 is 16 amino acids long. CDR3 sequence (DNA): TGTGCCAGCAAGGGATCGGGGACAGGGGCTTACTACGAGCAGTACTTC. Translating gives CASKGSGTGAYYEQYF.

V is TRBV13 and J is TRBJ2-2; D gene unclear. The CDR3 runs 15 residues. V dropped 5 bases and J dropped 1 base, with 11 bases sitting between them. Germline CDR1 reads PRHDT; CDR2 reads FYEKMQ (reference sequence). The CDR3 nucleotides read TGTGCCAGCAGCCACCCGTATAGGAACACCGGGGAGCTGTTTTTT. It encodes CASSHPYRNTGELFF.

The chain uses TRBV10-3 and TRBJ2-7; D is unresolved. The length of the CDR3 is 13 residues. V lost 2 bases and J lost 9, with 14 bases in between. Looked up from germline, CDR1 is ENHRY and CDR2 is SYGVKD. CDR3 sequence reads: CAISEEVLSGQYF. The CDR3 DNA follows: TGTGCCATCAGTGAGGAGGTACTCTCTGGGCAGTACTTC.

This sequence joins TRBV2 and TRBJ2-7; 8 bases are shared with TRBD2. The CDR3 is 14 residues long. Trimming took 4 bases from V and 4 from J; bases not matched to a gene: 6. Germline assignment: CDR1 SNHLY and CDR2 FYNNEI. The CDR3 DNA is TGTGCCAGCAGTGCAACTAGCGGTGGATACGAGCAGTACTTC. This sequence encodes CASSATSGGYEQYF.

The V call is TRBV7-2, the J call TRBJ1-5; TRBD1 might be the D (5 bases). This CDR3 has 13 amino acids. Trimming took 5 bases from V and 6 from J, leaving 11 bases between them. Germline CDR1 and CDR2: SGHTA and FQGNSA. The CDR3 loop is CASSPHQGQPQHF. The CDR3 region has the DNA TGTGCCAGCAGCCCTCACCAGGGTCAGCCCCAGCATTTT.

About this clone: A junction boundary mismatches the germline segment, possibly from a read error. The rearrangement links TRBV2 to TRBJ2-1; maybe TRBD2 (6 bases). This CDR3 comprises 13 residues. Germline CDR1 SNHLY, CDR2 FYNNEI. DNA for the CDR3: TGTGCCAGCAGTGGGGACTCCCACAATGAGCAGTTCTTC. This translates into CASSGDSHNEQFF. The full variable domain, with the rest looked up from reference TRBV2 and TRBJ2-1, is EPEVTQTPSHQVTQMGQEVILRCVPISNHLYFYWYRQILGQKVEFLVSFYNNEISEKSEIFDDQFSVERPDGSNFTLKIRSTKLEDSAMYFCASSGDSHNEQFFGPGTRLTVL.

This chain connects TRBV6-4 to TRBJ2-1; TRBD2 matches 8 bases. The CDR3 spans 14 residues. CDR1 is MRHNA and CDR2 is SNTAGT in the germline V gene. Unmatched junction bases numbered 8, after V lost 5 bases and J lost 8 bases. The CDR3 reads CASSQGSGSYEQFF. The CDR3 bases are TGTGCCAGCAGTCAAGGGAGCGGGAGTTATGAGCAGTTCTTC.

The rearrangement links TRBV4-1 to TRBJ2-1; tentatively, D is TRBD2 (6 bases). The V end was cut by 2 bases, the J end by 0 bases, with 11 bases between. The CDR3 is 16 amino acids. Per the germline V gene, CDR1 is MGHRA and CDR2 is YSYEKL. CDR3 in amino acids: CASSQRGGRSYNEQFF. The CDR3 nucleotides are TGCGCCAGCAGCCAAAGGGGAGGCCGCTCCTACAATGAGCAGTTCTTC.

This chain links TRBV3-1 (or the pseudogene TRBV3-2) with TRBJ2-5, with a weak D call TRBD2 (6 bases). CDR1 is LGHDT and CDR2 is YNNKEL in the germline V gene (reference sequence). V lost 0 bases, J lost 6 bases, and 26 bases lay in between. This CDR3 contains 19 residues. The CDR3 is CASSQEGIRLEGARKTQYF. CDR3 nucleotide sequence: TGTGCCAGCAGCCAAGAAGGGATCCGACTAGAGGGTGCAAGAAAGACCCAGTACTTC.

The chain uses TRBV19 and TRBJ2-7, with TRBD2 matching 16 bases. CDR1 and CDR2 (germline): LNHDA, SQIVND (reference sequence). The J segment lost 0 bases and the V segment lost 10 bases, leaving 12 bases of the junction unmatched. This CDR3 is 18 amino acids long. CDR3 amino acids: CATSGTSGRAHSSYEQYF. CDR3 sequence (DNA): TGTGCCACCTCCGGGACTAGCGGGAGGGCTCATAGCTCCTACGAGCAGTACTTC.

This clone is labeled medium-sized. This rearrangement joins TRBV5-6 to TRBJ1-6, with D tentatively TRBD1 (5 bases). V shed 2 bases and J shed 8 bases, with 14 bases lying between them. Per germline, CDR1 SGHDT and CDR2 YYEEEE. The CDR3 covers 15 residues. CDR3 nucleotide sequence: TGTGCCAGCAGCTTAGATTCAGGACAACATTCACCCCTCCACTTT. Translating it yields CASSLDSGQHSPLHF.

This clone was picked up one time. The V and J genes are TRBV7-3 and TRBJ1-1; 8 bases line up with TRBD1. The CDR3 runs to 16 residues. The ends lost 4 bases at V and 1 base at J; junction bases unmatched: 8. The germline V gene encodes CDR1 SGHTA and CDR2 FQGTGA. CDR3 nucleotide sequence: TGTGCCAGCAGCTCGACAGGGGCTGGGCGGAACACTGAAGCTTTCTTT. This codes for CASSSTGAGRNTEAFF. Looking up the rest from reference TRBV7-3 and TRBJ1-1 gives the full variable domain: GAGVSQTPSNKVTEKGKYVELRCDPISGHTALYWYRQSLGQGPEFLIYFQGTGAADDSGLPNDRFFAVRPEGSVSTLKIQRTERGDSAVYLCASSSTGAGRNTEAFFGQGTRLTVV.

The V and J genes are TRBV6-1 and TRBJ2-3; 12 bases match TRBD2. The germline V gene encodes CDR1 MNHNS and CDR2 SASEGT. V was clipped by 4 bases and J by 1 base; unmatched bases: 6. The CDR3 is 17 amino acids. The CDR3 protein is CASSVVTSGRRTDTQYF. The CDR3 region has the DNA TGTGCCAGCAGTGTAGTGACTAGCGGGAGACGCACAGATACGCAGTATTTT.

This chain connects TRBV7-9 to TRBJ2-3; 7 positions agree with TRBD2. V trimming: 0 bases; J trimming: 5 bases; junction bases outside the gene matches: 2. From germline, CDR1 is SEHNR and CDR2 FQNEAQ (reference sequence). The CDR3 is made up of 14 amino acids. The CDR3 nucleotides are TGTGCCAGCAGCTTAGCACCGGGAGGAGATACGCAGTATTTT. This codes for CASSLAPGGDTQYF.

V and J are TRBV18 and TRBJ2-2, with TRBD2 matching over 11 bases. This CDR3 is built from 17 residues. Per the germline V gene, CDR1 is KGHSH and CDR2 is LQKENI. V lost 0 bases to trimming and J lost 5 bases; unmatched junction nucleotides: 5. The CDR3 DNA follows: TGTGCCAGCTCACCACCGGGGCTAGCGGGAGGAACCGGGGAGCTGTTTTTT. Protein sequence: CASSPPGLAGGTGELFF.

This chain joins TRBV3-1 (or the pseudogene TRBV3-2) and TRBJ2-3; 9 bases map to TRBD2. V lost 3 bases and J lost 4; bases outside the gene matches: 5. Germline V gene data show CDR1 as LGHDT and CDR2 as YNNKEL (reference sequence). The CDR3 runs 15 residues. The CDR3 DNA reads TGTGCCAGCAGCCAGGTATTAGCGGGGGCAGATACGCAGTATTTT. Protein: CASSQVLAGADTQYF.

The V and J genes are TRBV6-2 or TRBV6-3 and TRBJ2-7; 10 bases match TRBD2. Germline loops: CDR1 MNHEY, CDR2 SVGEGT. Trimming removed 6 bases from V and 9 bases from J; junction bases left unmatched: 8. This CDR3 has 13 amino acids. CDR3 DNA: TGTGCCAGCAGCCGAACCGGACTAGCGGTGCAGTACTTC. It translates to CASSRTGLAVQYF.

This clone was detected a few times. V and J are TRBV25-1 and TRBJ1-4; D gene unclear. Germline loops: CDR1 MGHDK, CDR2 SYGVNS. This CDR3 is built from 14 residues. Trimming removed 2 bases at V and 5 bases at J, with 9 bases between. CDR3 nucleotides: TGTGCCAGCAGTGAAGTGGGCCCGAATGAAAAACTGTTTTTT. Its translation is CASSEVGPNEKLFF.

This sequence joins TRBV13 and TRBJ1-2; D gene uncertain. Germline CDR1 is PRHDT and CDR2 is FYEKMQ (reference sequence). V was shortened by 5 bases and J by 0 bases, with 10 bases between the two germline ends. CDR3 length: 14 residues. This CDR3 reads CASSGRIANYGYTF. As DNA, the CDR3 is TGTGCCAGCAGCGGGAGGATAGCTAACTATGGCTACACCTTC.

The V gene is TRBV12-3 or TRBV12-4, the J gene TRBJ1-1; possibly TRBD1 for D (5 bases). This CDR3 has 13 residues. V was pared by 3 bases and J by 1 base, with 6 bases between. CDR3 in DNA: TGTGCCAGCAGTTTTGACAGGAACACTGAAGCTTTCTTT. Its protein is CASSFDRNTEAFF.

The chain couples TRBV5-6 to TRBJ2-1; D unclear. The ends were cut back, 6 bases at V and 2 bases at J, with 9 bases in the middle. The CDR3 length is 13 residues. Germline V CDR1 and CDR2: SGHDT, YYEEEE. The CDR3 sequence is CASTKSPYNEQFF. The CDR3, as DNA: TGTGCCAGCACCAAGAGTCCCTACAATGAGCAGTTCTTC.

V and J are TRBV18 and TRBJ1-3, with 7 bases identical to TRBD1. Germline-derived CDR1 and CDR2 are KGHSH and LQKENI. V dropped 2 bases and J dropped 4; count of bases not matched to a gene: 5. This CDR3 region has 15 residues. CDR3 sequence: CASSPKRGQGNTIYF. CDR3 in DNA: TGTGCCAGCTCACCAAAAAGGGGGCAAGGAAACACCATATATTTT.

The chain employs TRBV7-6 and TRBJ2-1, with a possible D match to TRBD2 (6 bases). Germline-derived CDR1 and CDR2 are SGHVS and FNYEAQ. The V end was cut by 1 base, the J end by 0 bases, with 16 bases between. CDR3 size: 18 residues. The CDR3, as DNA: TGTGCCAGCAGCTTAGGGGTTAGCGGTACCACCTCCTACAATGAGCAGTTCTTC. Its protein is CASSLGVSGTTSYNEQFF.

The V gene is TRBV7-4, the J gene TRBJ2-5; 11 nucleotides match TRBD1. V gave up 4 bases and J gave up 1 base; unmatched junction bases: 14. From germline, CDR1 is SGHVT and CDR2 SQSDAQ. This CDR3 comprises 19 residues. The CDR3 DNA reads TGTGCCAGCAGCTGTAGTTCACTCGGGGACAGGGGGATCCAAGAGACCCAGTACTTC. Translating gives CASSCSSLGDRGIQETQYF.

This chain connects TRBV5-1 to TRBJ2-7; the D gene is possibly TRBD2 (5 bases). Germline V lookup: CDR1 SGHRS, CDR2 YFSETQ. V was cut by 4 bases and J by 4 bases, with 12 bases left in between. The CDR3 is 13 residues long. The CDR3 reads CASSKMGSYEQYF. In DNA, the CDR3 is TGCGCCAGCAGCAAAATGGGGAGTTACGAGCAGTACTTC. Complete variable domain (other parts from reference TRBV5-1 and TRBJ2-7): KAGVTQTPRYLIKTRGQQVTLSCSPISGHRSVSWYQQTPGQGLQFLFEYFSETQRNKGNFPGRFSGRQFSNSRSEMNVSTLELGDSALYLCASSKMGSYEQYFGPGTRLTVT.

Only one count was recorded for this clone. The chain carries TRBV28 and TRBJ2-7, with D perhaps matching TRBD1 (5 bases). CDR1 is MDHEN, CDR2 SYDVKM, per germline. Trimming pared 5 bases from V and 5 bases from J, leaving 25 bases between. The CDR3 has 17 residues. The CDR3 reads CASSPLRQRRLINEQYF. Written as DNA, the CDR3 is TGTGCCAGCAGTCCATTACGACAGCGAAGGTTAATCAACGAGCAGTACTTC. Combining the CDR3 with reference TRBV28 and TRBJ2-7 gives the whole variable domain DVKVTQSSRYLVKRTGEKVFLECVQDMDHENMFWYRQDPGLGLRLIYFSYDVKMKEKGDIPEGYSVSREKKERFSLILESASTNQTSMYLCASSPLRQRRLINEQYFGPGTRLTVT.

The CDR3 sequence: CASSSGLAHEQYF. The DNA for the CDR3 is TGTGCCAGCAGTTCAGGACTAGCGCACGAGCAGTACTTC. The chain uses TRBV28 and TRBJ2-7, with 9 positions matching TRBD2. The germline V gene encodes CDR1 MDHEN and CDR2 SYDVKM. The CDR3 length is 13 residues. Losses at the gene ends were 4 bases for V and 5 bases for J; bases not matched to a gene: 3.

The V and J genes are TRBV6-2 or TRBV6-3 and TRBJ2-2; the match to TRBD2 covers 7 bases. There are 16 residues in the CDR3. Trimming cost V 6 bases and J 3 bases; bases outside gene matches: 10. In germline, CDR1 is MNHEY, CDR2 SVGEGT. Here the CDR3 reads CASSSGTQLDTGELFF. As DNA, the CDR3 is TGTGCCAGCAGCAGCGGGACCCAATTGGACACCGGGGAGCTGTTTTTT.